This TCR beta chain was captured by sequencing in a study of metastatic and nonmetastatic thyroid tumors. This clone is medium-sized. Until they underwent thyroid surgery, no patient had received any treatment. TCRdb ran MiXCR on the PCR reads. Seen here are tens of thousands of clones, around 14% observed once, and the top ten hold 15% to 20%. The source of this sequence is a female donor with papillary thyroid cancer or a benign thyroid nodule (not recorded which). Some clones in this sample may be carry-over from other donors' samples. Specimen: blood.

Here the CDR3 DNA reads TGTGCCAGCAGTTCAGTACGCGGAGGCTACACCTTC. Its translation: CASSSVRGGYTF. The chain recombines TRBV27 with TRBJ1-2; D is unclear. The CDR3 loop spans 12 amino acids. Germline CDR1 and CDR2: MNHEY and SMNVEV (reference sequence). Trimming shortened V by 4 bases and J by 8 bases, and 11 bases separated the two germline ends.